Reported below is one T cell receptor beta chain. No antigen is known for it. This entry is derived from a study of T cell responses to AZD1222 COVID-19 vaccine. Method: immunoSEQ multiplex PCR; TCRdb's copy keeps in-frame clones and lacks some. The top ten clones hold around 4.4% of a sample with approximately 120,000 clones, 85% of them seen once. CDR3 length: 12 residues. The trim removed 8 bases at V and 5 bases at J, leaving 6 bases unmatched. The germline CDR1 and CDR2 sequences are SNHLY and FYNNEI. Broader study findings: Following two doses of AZD1222, Spike-specific TCR breadth and depth rose.

Some second doses came at about 4 weeks and others at about 12 weeks; these were pooled. The origin of this receptor is an adult who received the AZD1222 COVID-19 vaccine. The chain carries TRBV2 and TRBJ2-7, with 7 bases aligning to TRBD2. This sample comprised peripheral blood, obtained 28 days after the second AZD1222 dose. The CDR3 here is CASVRGVNEQYF. The DNA for the CDR3 is TGTGCCAGCGTTCGGGGGGTCAACGAGCAGTACTTC.